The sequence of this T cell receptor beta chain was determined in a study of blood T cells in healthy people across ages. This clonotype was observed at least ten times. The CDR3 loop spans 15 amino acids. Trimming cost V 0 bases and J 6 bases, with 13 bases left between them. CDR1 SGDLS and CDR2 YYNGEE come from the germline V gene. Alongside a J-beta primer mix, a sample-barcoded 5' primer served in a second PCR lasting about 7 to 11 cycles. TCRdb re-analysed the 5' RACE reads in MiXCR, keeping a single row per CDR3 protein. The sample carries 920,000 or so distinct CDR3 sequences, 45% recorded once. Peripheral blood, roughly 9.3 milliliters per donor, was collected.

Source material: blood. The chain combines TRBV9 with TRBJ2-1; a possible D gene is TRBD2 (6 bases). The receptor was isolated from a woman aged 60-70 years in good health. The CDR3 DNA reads TGTGCCAGCAGCGTAGGGAGGGTTCAGTCCAATGAGCAGTTCTTC. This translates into CASSVGRVQSNEQFF.